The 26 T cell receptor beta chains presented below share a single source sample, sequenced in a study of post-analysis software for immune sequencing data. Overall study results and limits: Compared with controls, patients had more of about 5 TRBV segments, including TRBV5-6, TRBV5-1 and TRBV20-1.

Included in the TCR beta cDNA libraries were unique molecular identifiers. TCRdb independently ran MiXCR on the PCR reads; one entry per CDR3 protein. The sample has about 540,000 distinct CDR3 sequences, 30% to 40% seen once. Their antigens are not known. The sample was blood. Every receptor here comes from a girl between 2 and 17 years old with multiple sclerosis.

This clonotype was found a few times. The CDR3 nucleotides are TGCAGTGCTGTCGGGACAGGGATCTCACCCACCCAAGAGACCCAGTACTTC. Its protein product is CSAVGTGISPTQETQYF. The chain uses TRBV20-1 and TRBJ2-5; 9 nucleotides align to TRBD1. Germline assignment: CDR1 DFQATT and CDR2 SNEGSKA (reference sequence). V was clipped by 5 bases and J by 1 base; unmatched bases: 14. The CDR3 runs 17 residues.

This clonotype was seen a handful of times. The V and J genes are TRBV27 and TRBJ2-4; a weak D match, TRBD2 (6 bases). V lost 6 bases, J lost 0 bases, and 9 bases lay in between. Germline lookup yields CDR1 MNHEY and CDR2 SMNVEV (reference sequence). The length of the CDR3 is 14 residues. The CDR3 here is CASSEGLAKNIQYF. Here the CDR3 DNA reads TGTGCCAGCAGCGAGGGACTAGCCAAAAACATTCAGTACTTC.

The CDR3 DNA reads as TGTGCCAGCAGTCACGGACAGGCATTATCCTACGAGCAGTACTTC. Protein sequence: CASSHGQALSYEQYF. The chain recombines TRBV11-2 with TRBJ2-7; TRBD1 agrees at 7 bases. CDR1 is SGHAT, CDR2 FQNNGV, per germline. The V segment lost 6 bases and the J segment 1 base; nucleotides outside the gene matches: 9. This CDR3 spans 15 amino acids. Filled out from reference TRBV11-2 and TRBJ2-7, the complete variable domain reads EAGVAQSPRYKIIEKRQSVAFWCNPISGHATLYWYQQILGQGPKLLIQFQNNGVVDDSQLPKDRFSAERLKGVDSTLKIQPAKLEDSAVYLCASSHGQALSYEQYFGPGTRLTVT.

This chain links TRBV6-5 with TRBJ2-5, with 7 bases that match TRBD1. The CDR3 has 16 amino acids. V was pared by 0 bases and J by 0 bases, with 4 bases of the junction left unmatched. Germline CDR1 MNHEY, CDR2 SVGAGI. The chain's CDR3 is CASSYSQQGHQETQYF. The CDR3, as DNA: TGTGCCAGCAGTTACTCCCAACAGGGGCACCAAGAGACCCAGTACTTC.

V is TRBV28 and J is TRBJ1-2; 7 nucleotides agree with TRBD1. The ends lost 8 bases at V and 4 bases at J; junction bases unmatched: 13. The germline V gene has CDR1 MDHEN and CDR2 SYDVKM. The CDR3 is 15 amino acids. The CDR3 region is CASHTTGWGGYGYTF. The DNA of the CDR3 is TGTGCCAGCCACACGACAGGGTGGGGGGGCTATGGCTACACCTTC.

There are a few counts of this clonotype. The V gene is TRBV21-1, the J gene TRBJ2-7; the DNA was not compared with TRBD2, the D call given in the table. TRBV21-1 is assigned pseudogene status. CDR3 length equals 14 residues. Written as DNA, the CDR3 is TGTGCCAGCCTTCTCGAGGGCCGGGCCTACGAGCAGTACTTC. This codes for CASLLEGRAYEQYF.

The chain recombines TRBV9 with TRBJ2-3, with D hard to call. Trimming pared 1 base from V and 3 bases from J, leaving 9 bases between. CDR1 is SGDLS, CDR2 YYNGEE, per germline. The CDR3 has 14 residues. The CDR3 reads CASSVLADTDTQYF. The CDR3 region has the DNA TGTGCCAGCAGCGTATTGGCCGATACAGATACGCAGTATTTT.

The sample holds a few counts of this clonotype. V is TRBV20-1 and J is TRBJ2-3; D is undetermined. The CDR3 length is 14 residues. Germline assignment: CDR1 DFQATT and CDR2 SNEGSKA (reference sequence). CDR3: CSKETESRTDTQYF. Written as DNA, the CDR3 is TGCAGCAAAGAAACCGAGAGCCGCACAGATACGCAGTATTTT.

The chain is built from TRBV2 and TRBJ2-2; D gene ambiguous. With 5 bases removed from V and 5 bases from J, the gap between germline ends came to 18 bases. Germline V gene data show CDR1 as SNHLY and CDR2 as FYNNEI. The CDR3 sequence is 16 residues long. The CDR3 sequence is CASSIEEPERTGELFF. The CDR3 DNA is TGTGCCAGCAGTATAGAAGAGCCGGAACGAACCGGGGAGCTGTTTTTT. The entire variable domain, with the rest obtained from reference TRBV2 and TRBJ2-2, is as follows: EPEVTQTPSHQVTQMGQEVILRCVPISNHLYFYWYRQILGQKVEFLVSFYNNEISEKSEIFDDQFSVERPDGSNFTLKIRSTKLEDSAMYFCASSIEEPERTGELFFGEGSRLTVL.

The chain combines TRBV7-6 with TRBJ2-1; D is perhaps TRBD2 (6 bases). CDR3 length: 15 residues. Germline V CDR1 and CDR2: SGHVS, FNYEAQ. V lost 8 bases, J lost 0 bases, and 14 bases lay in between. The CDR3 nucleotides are TGTGCCAGCGGCCCGCCTAGCGACTCCTACAATGAGCAGTTCTTC. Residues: CASGPPSDSYNEQFF.

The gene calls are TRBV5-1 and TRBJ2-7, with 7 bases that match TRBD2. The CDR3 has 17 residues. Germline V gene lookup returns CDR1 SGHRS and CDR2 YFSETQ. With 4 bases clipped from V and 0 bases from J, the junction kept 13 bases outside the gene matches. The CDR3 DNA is TGCGCCAGCAGCCCGGGGTTGGGGGGGAATAGCTCCTACGAGCAGTACTTC. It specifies CASSPGLGGNSSYEQYF.

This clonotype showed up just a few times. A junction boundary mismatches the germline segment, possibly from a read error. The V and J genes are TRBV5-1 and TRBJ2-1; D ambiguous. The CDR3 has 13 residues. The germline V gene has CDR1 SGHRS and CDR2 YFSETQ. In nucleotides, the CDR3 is TGCGCCGGCAGCTTGGATAGTCGTAGTGAGCAGTTCTTC. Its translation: CAGSLDSRSEQFF.

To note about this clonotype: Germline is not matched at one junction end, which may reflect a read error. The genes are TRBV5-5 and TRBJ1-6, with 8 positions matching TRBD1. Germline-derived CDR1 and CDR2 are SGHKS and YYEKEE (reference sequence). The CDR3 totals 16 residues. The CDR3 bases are TGTGCCGGCAGCTTGTACAGGGGGTCCTATAATTCACCCCTCCACTTT. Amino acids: CAGSLYRGSYNSPLHF.

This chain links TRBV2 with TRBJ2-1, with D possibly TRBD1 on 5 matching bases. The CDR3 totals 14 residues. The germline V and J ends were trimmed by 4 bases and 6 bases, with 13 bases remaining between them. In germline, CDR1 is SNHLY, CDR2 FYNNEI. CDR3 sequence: CASSVHRWVNEQFF. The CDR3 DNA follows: TGTGCCAGCAGTGTACACAGGTGGGTCAATGAGCAGTTCTTC.

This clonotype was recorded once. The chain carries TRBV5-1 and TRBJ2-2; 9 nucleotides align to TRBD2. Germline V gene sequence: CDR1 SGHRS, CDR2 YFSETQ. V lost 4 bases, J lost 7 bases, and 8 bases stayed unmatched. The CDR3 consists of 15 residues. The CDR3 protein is CASSPTGLANGELFF. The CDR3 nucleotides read TGCGCCAGCAGCCCAACGGGACTAGCAAACGGGGAGCTGTTTTTT.

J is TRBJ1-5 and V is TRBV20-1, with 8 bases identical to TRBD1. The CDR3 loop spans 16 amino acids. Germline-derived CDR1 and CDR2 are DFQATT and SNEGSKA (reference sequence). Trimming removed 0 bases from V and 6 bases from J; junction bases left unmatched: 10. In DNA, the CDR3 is TGCAGTGCTAGAGATCGCGGACAGGGCGAGAGTCAGCCCCAGCATTTT. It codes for CSARDRGQGESQPQHF.

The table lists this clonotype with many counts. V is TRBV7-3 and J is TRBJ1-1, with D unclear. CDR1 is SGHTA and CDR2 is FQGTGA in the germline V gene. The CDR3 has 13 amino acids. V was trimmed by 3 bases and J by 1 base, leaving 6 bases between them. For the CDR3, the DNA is TGTGCCAGCAGCTTGCTAGGGAACACTGAAGCTTTCTTT. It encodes CASSLLGNTEAFF.

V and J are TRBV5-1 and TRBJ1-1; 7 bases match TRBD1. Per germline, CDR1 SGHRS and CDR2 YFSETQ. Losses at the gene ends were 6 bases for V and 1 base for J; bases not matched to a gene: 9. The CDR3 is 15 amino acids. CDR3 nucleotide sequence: TGCGCCAGCAACCCGACAGGGTCAGGGAACACTGAAGCTTTCTTT. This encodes CASNPTGSGNTEAFF. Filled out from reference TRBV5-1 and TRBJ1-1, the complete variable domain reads KAGVTQTPRYLIKTRGQQVTLSCSPISGHRSVSWYQQTPGQGLQFLFEYFSETQRNKGNFPGRFSGRQFSNSRSEMNVSTLELGDSALYLCASNPTGSGNTEAFFGQGTRLTVV.

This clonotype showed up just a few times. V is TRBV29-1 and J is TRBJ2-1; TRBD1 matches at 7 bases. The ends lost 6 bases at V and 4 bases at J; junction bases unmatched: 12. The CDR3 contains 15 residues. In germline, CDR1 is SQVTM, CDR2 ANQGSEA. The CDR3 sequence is CSVPRGLTEYNEQFF. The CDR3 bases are TGCAGCGTCCCAAGGGGGCTAACAGAGTACAATGAGCAGTTCTTC.

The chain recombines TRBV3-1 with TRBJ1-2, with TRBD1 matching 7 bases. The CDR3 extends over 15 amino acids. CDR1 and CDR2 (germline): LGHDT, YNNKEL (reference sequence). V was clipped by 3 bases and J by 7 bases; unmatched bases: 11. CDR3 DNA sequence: TGTGCCAGCAGCCAGGACAGAGGGGGCGCGGGTGGCTACACCTTC. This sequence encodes CASSQDRGGAGGYTF.

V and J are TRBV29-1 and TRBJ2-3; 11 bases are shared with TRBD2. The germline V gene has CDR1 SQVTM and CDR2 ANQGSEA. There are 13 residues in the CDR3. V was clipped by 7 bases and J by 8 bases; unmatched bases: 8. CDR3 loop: CSARTSGPGTQYF. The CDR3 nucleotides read TGCAGCGCCCGGACTAGCGGGCCGGGTACGCAGTATTTT.

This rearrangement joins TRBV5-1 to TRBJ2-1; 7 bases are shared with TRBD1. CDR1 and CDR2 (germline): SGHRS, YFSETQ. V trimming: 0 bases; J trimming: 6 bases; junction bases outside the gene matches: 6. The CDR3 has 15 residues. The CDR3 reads CASSLGGQAVNEQFF. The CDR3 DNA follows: TGCGCCAGCAGCTTGGGAGGACAGGCCGTCAATGAGCAGTTCTTC.

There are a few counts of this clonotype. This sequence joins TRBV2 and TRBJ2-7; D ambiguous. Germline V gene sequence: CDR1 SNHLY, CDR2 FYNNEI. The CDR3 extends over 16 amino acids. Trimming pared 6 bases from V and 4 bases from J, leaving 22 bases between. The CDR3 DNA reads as TGTGCCAGCAGGGCCGGTCATGGGATCAGCCTGTACGAGCAGTACTTC. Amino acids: CASRAGHGISLYEQYF.

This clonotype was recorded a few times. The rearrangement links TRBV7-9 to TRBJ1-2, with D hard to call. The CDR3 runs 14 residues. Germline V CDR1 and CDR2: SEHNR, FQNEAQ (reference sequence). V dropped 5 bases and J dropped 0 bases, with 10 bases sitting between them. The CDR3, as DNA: TGTGCCAGCAGCCCCGGCCTAACTAACTATGGCTACACCTTC. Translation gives CASSPGLTNYGYTF.

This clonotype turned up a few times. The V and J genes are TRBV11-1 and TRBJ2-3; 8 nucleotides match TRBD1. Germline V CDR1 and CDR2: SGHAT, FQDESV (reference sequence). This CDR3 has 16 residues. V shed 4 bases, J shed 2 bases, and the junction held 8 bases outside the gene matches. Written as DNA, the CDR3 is TGTGCCAGCAGCTCCCGGGACAGGTGGTACACAGATACGCAGTATTTT. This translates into CASSSRDRWYTDTQYF.

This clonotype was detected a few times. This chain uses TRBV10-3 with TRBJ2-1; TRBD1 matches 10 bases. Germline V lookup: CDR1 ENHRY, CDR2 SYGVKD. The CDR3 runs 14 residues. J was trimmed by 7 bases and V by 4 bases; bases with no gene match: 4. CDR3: CAISGGQGKNEQFF. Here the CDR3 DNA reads TGTGCCATCAGTGGGGGACAGGGGAAGAATGAGCAGTTCTTC.